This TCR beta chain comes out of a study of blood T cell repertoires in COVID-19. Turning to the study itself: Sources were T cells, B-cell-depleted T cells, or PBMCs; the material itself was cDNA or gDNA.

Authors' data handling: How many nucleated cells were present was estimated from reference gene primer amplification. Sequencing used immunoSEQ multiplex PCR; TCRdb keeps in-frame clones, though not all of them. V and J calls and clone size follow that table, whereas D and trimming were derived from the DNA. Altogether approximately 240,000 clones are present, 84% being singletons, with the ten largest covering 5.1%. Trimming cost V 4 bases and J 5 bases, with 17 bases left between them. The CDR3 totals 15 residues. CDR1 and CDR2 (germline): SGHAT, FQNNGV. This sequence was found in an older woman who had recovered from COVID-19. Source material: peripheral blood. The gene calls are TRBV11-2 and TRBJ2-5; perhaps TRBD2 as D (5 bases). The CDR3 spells CASSSSPGSGETQYF. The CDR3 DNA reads TGTGCCAGCAGCTCTAGTCCGGGGTCAGGCGAGACCCAGTACTTC.